This record covers a single T cell receptor (beta chain). This CDR3 is built from 18 residues. Between the trimmed V and J ends, which lost 4 bases and 2 bases, there was a span of 21 bases. CDR1 is MGHRA and CDR2 is YSYEKL in the germline V gene. The sample comes from a study of identical twins. cDNA carried unique molecular identifiers, and a universal primer site was added by template switching. TCRdb independently ran MiXCR on the 5' RACE reads; one entry per CDR3 protein. Here the sample spans 250,000 to 300,000 distinct CDR3 sequences, 7.5% to 9.5% being singletons. These same records also appear under a second study, on yellow fever vaccine responses in identical twins.

The rearrangement joins TRBV4-1 to TRBJ2-1; D assignment may be TRBD1 or TRBD2 (5 bases each). Sequenced sample: CD8+ T cells sorted from blood. This TCR was recovered from a woman aged 18-30 years in good health. The CDR3 nucleotides read TGCGCCAGCAGCCCCCGGGACCCAATAATGTCAACCTACAATGAGCAGTTCTTC. Encoded protein: CASSPRDPIMSTYNEQFF.